There are many counts of the clone carrying this TCR beta chain. Its antigen is still unknown. This specimen comes from a study of regulatory T cells in long-lasting Graves disease. Study findings and constraints: TCR diversity in persistent Graves' patients was below that of newly diagnosed ones.

Arm-PCR of CDR3 regions and iRepertoire HTBI primers were the basis on which TCR beta libraries were built. TCRdb recomputed calls from the multiplex PCR reads with MiXCR, one row per CDR3 protein. The sample gives 440,000 or so distinct CDR3 sequences, approximately 16% of which show up once; roughly 10% is in the top ten. Time point meaning: newly diagnosed GD, antithyroid drugs for less than 3 months. RNA extracted from PBMCs served as the sequencing template. Germline lookup yields CDR1 SGHAT and CDR2 FQNNGV. V lost 1 base, J lost 5 bases, and 14 bases lay in between. This CDR3 comprises 15 residues. These sequences were also reported in another study, on T cells in Graves' hyperthyroidism and ophthalmopathy. From that study: First-round RT-PCR with HTBI primers amplified the TCR CDR3 region. Researchers found most expanded thyroid clonotypes above 0.001 in blood as well.

Sequences were derived from peripheral blood mononuclear cells (PBMCs), sampled at new diagnosis, from a patient treated with antithyroid drugs. The rearrangement joins TRBV11-2 to TRBJ2-5; perhaps TRBD2 as D (5 bases). The source is a woman aged 25-40 years with Graves disease. CDR3 sequence: CASSLVSGLEETQYF. CDR3 DNA sequence: TGTGCCAGCAGCTTAGTATCGGGGTTGGAGGAGACCCAGTACTTC.